This T cell receptor beta chain appears in the sequencing data of a study of blood T cell repertoires in COVID-19. The repertoire was sequenced with immunoSEQ multiplex PCR; TCRdb's copy has only in-frame clones and lacks some. The sample lists roughly 670,000 clones, over 80% occurring once. Source material: peripheral blood. The TCR originated in a woman younger than 35 with acute or convalescent COVID-19.

The CDR3 loop reads CAAGKEETQYF. Here the CDR3 DNA reads TGTGCCGCGGGGAAAGAGGAGACCCAGTACTTC. The V call is TRBV10-3, the J call TRBJ2-5, with D tentatively TRBD2 (6 bases). The germline CDR1 and CDR2 sequences are ENHRY and SYGVKD. This CDR3 region has 11 residues. With 11 bases removed from V and 5 bases from J, the gap between germline ends came to 12 bases.